A selection of T cell receptor beta chains follows, all from one sample in a study of cytomegalovirus exposure and HLA in healthy donors. TCRdb's table, derived via immunoSEQ multiplex PCR, lists solely in-frame clones and lacks some. The sample has 150,000 to 250,000 clones; approximately 79% are singletons. Source material: PBMCs. These receptors came from a woman aged 25-40 years in good health and CMV-seropositive. CDR3s include the opening cysteine and the closing phenylalanine or tryptophan. D genes are given only for firm matches. The listing skips clone size in some rows; elsewhere it reads once, few, many or a size class.

V gene	J gene	clone size	D gene	CDR3 DNA	CDR3 protein
TRBV6-5	TRBJ1-2	-	-	TGTGCCAGCTCCACAGGGCAGGGACGAAACTATGGCTACACCTTC	CASSTGQGRNYGYTF
TRBV7-2	TRBJ1-1	few	-	TGTGCCAGCAGCTTGTGGGTTAGGGGGAGCGGCACTGAAGCTTTCTTT	CASSLWVRGSGTEAFF
TRBV19	TRBJ2-7	-	-	TGTGCCAGTAGTATTGATCCTCTAACGGGCGAGCAGTACTTC	CASSIDPLTGEQYF
TRBV4-3	TRBJ1-1	-	TRBD1	TGCGCCAGCAGCCAAGAGAGGGGGCTTAACACTGAAGCTTTCTTT	CASSQERGLNTEAFF
TRBV14	TRBJ2-2	-	TRBD1	TGTGCCAGCAGCCACCGAGGACAGGGGGACACCGGGGAGCTGTTTTTT	CASSHRGQGDTGELFF
TRBV5-4	TRBJ2-7	-	-	TGTGCCAGCAGCTTGGGAGGGAGCGCCTACGAGCAGTACTTC	CASSLGGSAYEQYF
TRBV5-6	TRBJ2-1	-	TRBD2	TGTGCCAGCAGCTTGGTAGCGGGGGCCGGGGGTGAGCAGTTCTTC	CASSLVAGAGGEQFF
TRBV7-9	TRBJ2-3	-	TRBD1	TGTGCCAGCAGCCCAGGGGGCGTCAGAACAGATACGCAGTATTTT	CASSPGGVRTDTQYF
TRBV4-3	TRBJ1-2	-	-	TGCGCCAGCAGCCAAGAGGCGGGGTCCCACTGGGGCTACACCTTC	CASSQEAGSHWGYTF
TRBV27	TRBJ2-7	-	-	TGTGCCAGCAGTTTACCAGGGCGGGATGCCTACGAGCAGTACTTC	CASSLPGRDAYEQYF
TRBV25-1	TRBJ2-1	-	-	TGTGCCAGCACCCCGGGCAATGAGCAGTTCTTC	CASTPGNEQFF
TRBV9	TRBJ2-1	-	TRBD1	TGTGCCAGCAGCGGACAGGGCAATGAGCAGTTCTTC	CASSGQGNEQFF
TRBV25-1	TRBJ2-1	-	-	TGTGCCAGCAGTGAATTCCCCAGGGACCCCAGGGGGGTCAATGAGCAGTTCTTC	CASSEFPRDPRGVNEQFF
TRBV4-3	TRBJ2-1	-	-	TGCGCCAGCAGCCAAGAGCCGGGGAGCTCCTACAATGAGCAGTTCTTC	CASSQEPGSSYNEQFF
TRBV7-9	TRBJ2-2	-	TRBD2	TGTGCCAGCACGCGCGGGGGGGCCGGGGAGCTGTTTTTT	CASTRGGAGELFF
TRBV6-6	TRBJ1-1	-	-	TGTGCCACAAGGAGTACAGGGCCGAACACTGAAGCTTTCTTT	CATRSTGPNTEAFF
TRBV19	TRBJ1-5	-	TRBD1	TGTGCCAGTCATAGGACAGGCCGACTTGGGCCCCAGCATTTT	CASHRTGRLGPQHF